The 27 T cell receptor beta chains given below trace back to one sample, sequenced in a study of T cell responses to AZD1222 COVID-19 vaccine. Sequencing used immunoSEQ multiplex PCR; TCRdb keeps in-frame clones, though not all of them. Here the sample spans some 140,000 clones, about 87% being singletons. This material consisted of peripheral blood, taken on day 0 of AZD1222 vaccination. Receptors originate from an adult in good health.

This chain joins TRBV5-5 and TRBJ1-4; D is unresolved. The V gene's germline CDR1 is SGHKS and CDR2 YYEKEE (reference sequence). V lost 4 bases and J lost 8, with 9 bases in between. This CDR3 has 12 amino acids. The CDR3 region is CASSTGREKLFF. Written as DNA, the CDR3 is TGTGCCAGCAGCACCGGTAGGGAAAAACTGTTTTTT. The variable domain in full, with the rest retrieved from reference TRBV5-5 and TRBJ1-4, is DAGVTQSPTHLIKTRGQQVTLRCSPISGHKSVSWYQQVLGQGPQFIFQYYEKEERGRGNFPDRFSARQFPNYSSELNVNALLLGDSALYLCASSTGREKLFFGSGTQLSVL.

The chain uses TRBV7-2 and TRBJ2-1; D is uncertain. Germline values: CDR1 SGHTA, CDR2 FQGNSA. The V gene lost 5 bases and the J gene lost 5 bases, with 16 bases spanning the gap. CDR3 length: 15 residues. As DNA, the CDR3 is TGTGCCAGCAGCCTGGGGATCTCGTCCAACAATGAGCAGTTCTTC. Protein sequence: CASSLGISSNNEQFF.

V is TRBV10-3 and J is TRBJ2-7; either TRBD1 or TRBD2 may fit D (5 bases each). CDR3 length: 16 amino acids. Germline CDR1 ENHRY, CDR2 SYGVKD. The ends were cut back, 0 bases at V and 0 bases at J, with 12 bases in the middle. The CDR3 protein is CAISESEGLSSYEQYF. The CDR3 nucleotides read TGTGCCATCAGTGAGTCAGAGGGGTTGAGCTCCTACGAGCAGTACTTC.

The genes are TRBV5-4 and TRBJ2-2; either TRBD1 or TRBD2 may fit D (6 bases each). CDR1 and CDR2 (germline): SGHNT, YYREEE (reference sequence). V shed 6 bases and J shed 6 bases, with 12 bases lying between them. This CDR3 is built from 13 residues. Written as DNA, the CDR3 is TGTGCCAGCACCCCTGGGGGGCCCGGGGAGCTGTTTTTT. Its translation is CASTPGGPGELFF.

The V gene is TRBV4-2, the J gene TRBJ2-3; unclear D gene. This CDR3 is 15 amino acids long. Trimming shortened V by 0 bases and J by 9 bases, and 16 bases separated the two germline ends. CDR1 is LGHNA, CDR2 YNFKEQ, per germline. The CDR3 DNA follows: TGTGCCAGCAGCCAAGAACCCCTCCAGTTTGAGACGCAGTATTTT. It encodes CASSQEPLQFETQYF.

The CDR3 region is CASSRDRAIQETQYF. CDR3 in DNA: TGTGCCAGCAGTCGGGACAGGGCGATCCAAGAGACCCAGTACTTC. V and J are TRBV27 and TRBJ2-5; the match to TRBD1 covers 9 bases. Germline CDR1 and CDR2: MNHEY and SMNVEV (reference sequence). V lost 5 bases to trimming and J lost 1 base; unmatched junction nucleotides: 5. The CDR3 length is 15 residues.

This clone was seen only once. CDR3 amino acids: CASSSGQGQIHEQYF. CDR3 in DNA: TGCGCCAGCAGCTCCGGACAGGGACAGATCCACGAGCAGTACTTC. The rearrangement joins TRBV5-1 to TRBJ2-7; 8 bases match TRBD1. CDR3 length equals 15 residues. The germline gives CDR1 SGHRS, CDR2 YFSETQ. Unmatched junction bases numbered 10, after V lost 3 bases and J lost 5 bases.

The rearrangement joins TRBV5-1 to TRBJ2-7; TRBD1 agrees at 10 bases. This CDR3 region has 14 residues. Unmatched junction bases numbered 5, after V lost 4 bases and J lost 4 bases. Germline V lookup: CDR1 SGHRS, CDR2 YFSETQ. For the CDR3, the DNA is TGCGCCAGCAGCGCCGACAGGGGGCATTACGAGCAGTACTTC. Translation gives CASSADRGHYEQYF. Combining the CDR3 with reference TRBV5-1 and TRBJ2-7 gives the whole variable domain KAGVTQTPRYLIKTRGQQVTLSCSPISGHRSVSWYQQTPGQGLQFLFEYFSETQRNKGNFPGRFSGRQFSNSRSEMNVSTLELGDSALYLCASSADRGHYEQYFGPGTRLTVT.

This chain connects TRBV3-1 (or the pseudogene TRBV3-2) to TRBJ1-4, with no clear D. With 4 bases removed from V and 3 bases from J, the gap between germline ends came to 12 bases. The CDR3 has 15 residues. Germline values: CDR1 LGHDT, CDR2 YNNKEL (reference sequence). In DNA form, the CDR3 reads TGTGCCAGCAGCCCCGGCTCCCGGGCTAATGAAAAACTGTTTTTT. It yields the protein CASSPGSRANEKLFF.

The chain carries TRBV7-9 and TRBJ1-1; the match to TRBD1 covers 9 bases. V was pared by 5 bases and J by 0 bases, with 4 bases of the junction left unmatched. This CDR3 is built from 15 residues. The germline V gene encodes CDR1 SEHNR and CDR2 FQNEAQ (reference sequence). The CDR3 here is CASSPGDRVNTEAFF. For the CDR3, the DNA is TGTGCCAGCAGCCCTGGGGACAGGGTGAACACTGAAGCTTTCTTT.

The chain recombines TRBV20-1 with TRBJ1-2; D unresolved. V lost 3 bases and J lost 5, with 19 bases in between. Germline-derived CDR1 and CDR2 are DFQATT and SNEGSKA (reference sequence). CDR3 length equals 15 residues. The CDR3 bases are TGCAGTGCTAGTGCGGGGTCGAGGGAACGGTATGGCTACACCTTC. Its translation: CSASAGSRERYGYTF.

The rearrangement joins TRBV20-1 to TRBJ1-2; D call uncertain. CDR3 length: 10 amino acids. V was trimmed by 6 bases and J by 4 bases, leaving 6 bases between them. Germline V gene lookup returns CDR1 DFQATT and CDR2 SNEGSKA (reference sequence). The CDR3 DNA follows: TGCAGTGCAGGGATCTATGGCTACACCTTC. Residues: CSAGIYGYTF.

This clone was found once. A junction boundary mismatches the germline segment, possibly from a read error. The chain uses TRBV11-2 and TRBJ1-1; D is perhaps TRBD1 (6 bases). The CDR3 covers 13 residues. Germline lookup yields CDR1 SGHAT and CDR2 FQNNGV. The CDR3 sequence: CASSLTGNPEAFF. The CDR3 DNA sequence: TGTGCCAGCAGCTTAACAGGGAACCCTGAAGCTTTCTTT.

This rearrangement joins TRBV5-1 to TRBJ1-5; D is unresolved. This CDR3 is built from 13 residues. The germline V and J ends were trimmed by 2 bases and 3 bases, with 6 bases remaining between them. CDR1 and CDR2 from the germline V gene are SGHRS and YFSETQ. CDR3 sequence reads: CASSFDLNQPQHF. As DNA, the CDR3 is TGCGCCAGCAGCTTCGACCTCAATCAGCCCCAGCATTTT. Looking up the rest from reference TRBV5-1 and TRBJ1-5 gives the full variable domain: KAGVTQTPRYLIKTRGQQVTLSCSPISGHRSVSWYQQTPGQGLQFLFEYFSETQRNKGNFPGRFSGRQFSNSRSEMNVSTLELGDSALYLCASSFDLNQPQHFGDGTRLSIL.

The V and J genes are TRBV28 and TRBJ1-2, with D possibly TRBD1 on 5 matching bases. This CDR3 has 14 amino acids. Trimming shortened V by 4 bases and J by 4 bases, and 13 bases separated the two germline ends. Per germline, CDR1 MDHEN and CDR2 SYDVKM. The CDR3: CASSSGTPSYGYTF. CDR3 in DNA: TGTGCCAGCAGTTCAGGGACCCCCTCCTATGGCTACACCTTC.

The chain has TRBV6-1 and TRBJ1-6, with a tentative D call TRBD1 (5 bases). Germline V lookup: CDR1 MNHNS, CDR2 SASEGT. There are 15 residues in the CDR3. Trimming shortened V by 2 bases and J by 8 bases, and 13 bases separated the two germline ends. The CDR3 loop reads CASSEQQGEYSPLHF. DNA for the CDR3: TGTGCCAGCAGTGAACAGCAGGGAGAGTATTCACCCCTCCACTTT.

This chain joins TRBV3-1 (or the pseudogene TRBV3-2) and TRBJ2-3, with a possible D match to TRBD2 (7 bases). CDR1 is LGHDT, CDR2 YNNKEL, per germline (reference sequence). The CDR3 is 15 residues long. The germline V and J ends were trimmed by 1 base and 5 bases, with 13 bases remaining between them. The DNA for the CDR3 is TGTGCCAGCAGCCAAGGGGGGGGCGCGGGAGATACGCAGTATTTT. Amino acid sequence: CASSQGGGAGDTQYF.

This clone was found a few times. The chain uses TRBV2 and TRBJ1-4; D is ambiguous. CDR3 length equals 14 residues. Germline CDR1 SNHLY, CDR2 FYNNEI. The ends were cut back, 2 bases at V and 7 bases at J, with 11 bases in the middle. In nucleotides, the CDR3 is TGTGCCAGCAGTGAACCCCCCGGTGGTGAAAAACTGTTTTTT. Translation gives CASSEPPGGEKLFF.

This chain uses TRBV7-8 with TRBJ2-2, with D hard to call. Looked up from germline, CDR1 is SGHVS and CDR2 is FQNEAQ. Deletions cut 1 base from V and 5 bases from J, with 8 bases between. The length of the CDR3 is 14 residues. The CDR3 sequence: CASSLGELTGELFF. The CDR3 nucleotides are TGTGCCAGCAGCTTAGGGGAATTAACCGGGGAGCTGTTTTTT.

The chain recombines TRBV25-1 with TRBJ2-7; D is uncertain. CDR3 length: 15 residues. The V and J ends lost 1 base and 2 bases respectively, with 12 bases between them. The germline V gene encodes CDR1 MGHDK and CDR2 SYGVNS. The CDR3 sequence: CASSESVTDPYEQYF. The CDR3 DNA sequence: TGTGCCAGCAGTGAATCGGTTACAGATCCCTACGAGCAGTACTTC.

V usage is TRBV4-2 and J usage is TRBJ1-1; D ambiguous. The length of the CDR3 is 16 residues. The germline V gene encodes CDR1 LGHNA and CDR2 YNFKEQ. Trimming left V 0 bases short and J 4 bases short, with 15 bases between. The CDR3 region is CASSQEKTHYSTEAFF. The CDR3 bases are TGTGCCAGCAGCCAAGAGAAGACACACTACAGCACTGAAGCTTTCTTT.

The CDR3 DNA follows: TGTGCCAGCAAACGACAGGGGTGGGAGCAGTTCTTC. This gives the protein CASKRQGWEQFF. The rearrangement links TRBV6-5 to TRBJ2-1, with TRBD1 matching 8 bases. The CDR3 length is 12 residues. CDR1 and CDR2 (germline): MNHEY, SVGAGI. The trim removed 7 bases at V and 10 bases at J, leaving 6 bases unmatched.

In this sample, this clone turned up a few times. The identical CDR3 is also encoded by other nucleotide sequences in the sample. The chain recombines TRBV4-1 with TRBJ1-1, with 8 bases matching TRBD1. J was trimmed by 1 base and V by 4 bases; bases with no gene match: 2. The CDR3 runs to 14 residues. Germline V CDR1 and CDR2: MGHRA, YSYEKL. The CDR3 loop reads CASSPDRANTEAFF. The CDR3 DNA is TGCGCCAGCAGCCCGGACAGGGCGAACACTGAAGCTTTCTTT.

This clone was seen only a few times. This sequence joins TRBV6-5 and TRBJ1-2; 9 bases are shared with TRBD1. The CDR3 loop spans 12 amino acids. Germline V lookup: CDR1 MNHEY, CDR2 SVGAGI. With 10 bases clipped from V and 6 bases from J, the junction kept 6 bases outside the gene matches. DNA of the CDR3: TGTGCCACTACCGGGACAGGGAATGGCTACACCTTC. Protein product: CATTGTGNGYTF.

V and J are TRBV18 and TRBJ2-7; no reliable D call. The CDR3 totals 14 residues. The ends were cut back, 0 bases at V and 7 bases at J, with 13 bases in the middle. Germline CDR1 is KGHSH and CDR2 is LQKENI. The CDR3 sequence is CASSPPGETREQYF. The DNA of the CDR3 is TGTGCCAGCTCACCACCTGGAGAAACGAGGGAGCAGTACTTC. Combining the CDR3 with reference TRBV18 and TRBJ2-7 gives the whole variable domain NAGVMQNPRHLVRRRGQEARLRCSPMKGHSHVYWYRQLPEEGLKFMVYLQKENIIDESGMPKERFSAEFPKEGPSILRIQQVVRGDSAAYFCASSPPGETREQYFGPGTRLTVT.

This clone was recorded a few times. The chain has TRBV5-6 and TRBJ1-5; D gene unclear. The CDR3 length is 14 residues. The V gene lost 2 bases and the J gene lost 2 bases, with 8 bases spanning the gap. From germline, CDR1 is SGHDT and CDR2 YYEEEE. The CDR3 DNA follows: TGTGCCAGCAGCTTTTACGGAGGCAATCAGCCCCAGCATTTT. Its translation: CASSFYGGNQPQHF.

The chain links TRBV2 to TRBJ2-7; D uncertain. The CDR3 spans 13 residues. V dropped 10 bases and J dropped 3 bases, with 16 bases sitting between them. Germline V gene data show CDR1 as SNHLY and CDR2 as FYNNEI. In DNA form, the CDR3 reads TGTGCCATATTCCCGGGCCCGCACTACGAGCAGTACTTC. It specifies CAIFPGPHYEQYF.